Each of the 2 T cell receptor beta chains below was sequenced from the same sample in a study of PD-1 blockade in classical Hodgkin lymphoma. All trial patients relapsed after autologous stem cell transplantation. Only in-frame clones appear in the TCRdb table, and some are missing; sequencing was by immunoSEQ multiplex PCR. Here the sample spans roughly 45,000 clones, approximately 70% being singletons. Source: peripheral blood mononuclear cells (PBMCs), taken before the second cycle of nivolumab. The receptors stem from a human donor with classical Hodgkin lymphoma.

There are a few counts of this clone. The chain couples TRBV6-4 to TRBJ1-1; the D is unclear. Trimming stripped 6 bases from V and 1 base from J, with 12 bases between. Germline CDR1 MRHNA, CDR2 SNTAGT. The CDR3 length is 14 residues. The CDR3 DNA reads TGTGCCAGCAGAGCTAATACAGAGAACACTGAAGCTTTCTTT. It is translated as CASRANTENTEAFF.

The chain recombines TRBV5-1 with TRBJ2-7; TRBD1 matches at 9 bases. Trimming at V came to 0 bases and at J to 4 bases, leaving 11 bases not matched to a gene. Looked up from germline, CDR1 is SGHRS and CDR2 is YFSETQ. This CDR3 spans 17 amino acids. CDR3 nucleotide sequence: TGCGCCAGCAGCTTGGGAGGAAGGAGGACAGGGGCGTACGAGCAGTACTTC. Residues: CASSLGGRRTGAYEQYF.